This T cell receptor beta chain was captured by sequencing in a study of identical twins. Study-level findings and limits: Memory repertoires showed no such pattern, whereas abundant cord blood beta clonotypes carried fewer insertions.

TCRdb independently ran MiXCR on the 5' RACE reads; one entry per CDR3 protein. The sample yields roughly 770,000 distinct CDR3 sequences, 18% seen once. On this clonotype: Its target is unknown.

These same records also appear under a second study, on T cells expressing NK-cell markers. That study adds: Within several experiments, an anti-gamma-delta TCR antibody kept the sorting limited to alpha-beta TCR T cells.

Sequenced sample: PBMCs. This TCR was sampled from a woman younger than 30 in good health.

CDR3 residues: CASSLRGAANQPQHF. The CDR3 nucleotides are TGTGCCAGCAGTTTAAGGGGAGCAGCCAATCAGCCCCAGCATTTT. The chain carries TRBV12-3 or TRBV12-4 and TRBJ1-5; perhaps TRBD1 as D (5 bases). This CDR3 contains 15 residues. The V and J ends lost 2 bases and 3 bases respectively, with 11 bases between them.